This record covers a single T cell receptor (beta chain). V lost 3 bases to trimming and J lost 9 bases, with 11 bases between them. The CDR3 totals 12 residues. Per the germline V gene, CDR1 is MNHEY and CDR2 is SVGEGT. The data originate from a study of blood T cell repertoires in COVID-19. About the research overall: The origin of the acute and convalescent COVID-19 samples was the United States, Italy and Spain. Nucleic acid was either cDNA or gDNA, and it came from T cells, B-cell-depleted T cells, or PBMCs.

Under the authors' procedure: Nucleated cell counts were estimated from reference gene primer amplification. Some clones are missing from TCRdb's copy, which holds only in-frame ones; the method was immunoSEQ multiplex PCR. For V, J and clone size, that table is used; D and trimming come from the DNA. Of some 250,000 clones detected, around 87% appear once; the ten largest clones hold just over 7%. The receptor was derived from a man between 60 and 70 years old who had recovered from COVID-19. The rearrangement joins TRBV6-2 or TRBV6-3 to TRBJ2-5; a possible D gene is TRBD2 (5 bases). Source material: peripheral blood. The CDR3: CASSYTLEPQYF. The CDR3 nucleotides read TGTGCCAGCAGTTATACACTAGAACCCCAGTACTTC.